Presented here are 18 T cell receptor beta chains from one specimen sequenced in a study of T cell changes during pregnancy in multiple sclerosis. The table came from immunoSEQ multiplex PCR; TCRdb's copy has only in-frame clones and leaves some out. The table shows tens of thousands of clones, with roughly 91% occurring only once. Sequencing used peripheral blood, obtained after pregnancy. These receptors all come from a female donor in good health, enrolled as a control in a pregnancy study.

V usage is TRBV19 and J usage is TRBJ2-2; D might be TRBD1 (5 bases). Germline V gene lookup returns CDR1 LNHDA and CDR2 SQIVND (reference sequence). This CDR3 comprises 13 residues. Trimming left V 8 bases short and J 3 bases short, with 10 bases between. In DNA form, the CDR3 reads TGTGCCAGTCTACAGGAGCACACCGGGGAGCTGTTTTTT. It codes for CASLQEHTGELFF.

The chain links TRBV28 to TRBJ2-6, with D hard to call. This CDR3 spans 16 amino acids. The V end lost 4 bases, the J end lost 0 bases, and 10 bases lay between the germline ends. Germline CDR1 MDHEN, CDR2 SYDVKM. CDR3 sequence (DNA): TGTGCCAGCAGTTCCCGGCAGGTCTCTGGGGCCAACGTCCTGACTTTC. Residues: CASSSRQVSGANVLTF. Drawing the rest from reference TRBV28 and TRBJ2-6, the complete variable domain is DVKVTQSSRYLVKRTGEKVFLECVQDMDHENMFWYRQDPGLGLRLIYFSYDVKMKEKGDIPEGYSVSREKKERFSLILESASTNQTSMYLCASSSRQVSGANVLTFGAGSRLTVL.

This chain links TRBV19 with TRBJ1-6; D ambiguous. Germline V CDR1 and CDR2: LNHDA, SQIVND (reference sequence). This CDR3 region has 12 residues. The germline V and J ends were trimmed by 3 bases and 17 bases, with 14 bases remaining between them. DNA for the CDR3: TGTGCCAGTAGTATGGCTGACCGGGAAATCCACTTT. Translation gives CASSMADREIHF.

V usage is TRBV28 and J usage is TRBJ2-4, with a weak D call TRBD2 (6 bases). From germline, CDR1 is MDHEN and CDR2 SYDVKM. This CDR3 region has 15 residues. V lost 5 bases and J 7 bases, leaving 18 bases between the germline ends. CDR3 amino acids: CASSPPRDFGNIQYF. CDR3 nucleotide sequence: TGTGCCAGCAGTCCCCCCCGGGACTTCGGCAACATTCAGTACTTC.

This clone was seen just once. The chain joins TRBV28 to TRBJ1-1, with D maybe TRBD1 (5 bases). V was cut by 8 bases and J by 5 bases, with 15 bases left in between. The CDR3 sequence is 13 residues long. The germline V gene encodes CDR1 MDHEN and CDR2 SYDVKM. CDR3 sequence: CASVPSRETEAFF. The CDR3 DNA reads as TGTGCCAGCGTCCCTTCCAGGGAAACTGAAGCTTTCTTT.

The gene calls are TRBV9 and TRBJ2-2; 7 bases line up with TRBD1. V lost 5 bases, J lost 7 bases, and 8 bases stayed unmatched. Germline V CDR1 and CDR2: SGDLS, YYNGEE. The CDR3 sequence is 14 residues long. The CDR3: CASRGQGDSGELFF. CDR3 bases: TGTGCCAGCAGGGGTCAGGGGGACAGCGGGGAGCTGTTTTTT. Variable domain in full (rest from reference TRBV9 and TRBJ2-2): DSGVTQTPKHLITATGQRVTLRCSPRSGDLSVYWYQQSLDQGLQFLIQYYNGEERAKGNILERFSAQQFPDLHSELNLSSLELGDSALYFCASRGQGDSGELFFGEGSRLTVL.

The chain couples TRBV7-9 to TRBJ2-7; 8 nucleotides line up with TRBD1. This CDR3 has 16 residues. Germline values: CDR1 SEHNR, CDR2 FQNEAQ (reference sequence). Trimming removed 2 bases from V and 0 bases from J; junction bases left unmatched: 6. CDR3 nucleotide sequence: TGTGCCAGCAGCTTAAACCCAGGACAGGGCTCCTACGAGCAGTACTTC. Translating it yields CASSLNPGQGSYEQYF.

V is TRBV13 and J is TRBJ2-3; 10 bases are shared with TRBD1. V shed 4 bases and J 4 bases; nucleotides not matched to a gene: 2. The CDR3 runs to 14 residues. In germline, CDR1 is PRHDT, CDR2 FYEKMQ (reference sequence). Written as DNA, the CDR3 is TGTGCCAGCAGCTCAGGACAGGGGGCAGATACGCAGTATTTT. It encodes CASSSGQGADTQYF.

The chain joins TRBV2 to TRBJ2-7, with TRBD2 identical over 9 bases. The CDR3 extends over 14 amino acids. The ends lost 7 bases at V and 0 bases at J; junction bases unmatched: 4. Per germline, CDR1 SNHLY and CDR2 FYNNEI. Here the CDR3 DNA reads TGTGCCAGCATCATAGCGGGGGTCTCCTACGAGCAGTACTTC. It yields the protein CASIIAGVSYEQYF.

A few counts support this clone. V and J are TRBV5-4 and TRBJ1-2; 7 bases line up with TRBD1. J lost 7 bases, V lost 6 bases, and 3 bases had no gene match. Germline V gives CDR1 SGHNT, CDR2 YYREEE (reference sequence). The CDR3 sequence is 11 residues long. This CDR3 is CASTQGGGYTF. DNA of the CDR3: TGTGCCAGCACCCAGGGGGGTGGCTACACCTTC.

The chain employs TRBV5-1 and TRBJ1-6, with 9 bases fitting TRBD1. The CDR3 totals 13 residues. Trimming took 5 bases from V and 10 from J; bases not matched to a gene: 4. CDR1 is SGHRS and CDR2 is YFSETQ in the germline V gene. The DNA for the CDR3 is TGCGCCAGCAGGCGACAGGGGGGCTCACCCCTCCACTTT. This gives the protein CASRRQGGSPLHF.

The chain links TRBV19 to TRBJ1-2; D ambiguous. The germline V gene has CDR1 LNHDA and CDR2 SQIVND (reference sequence). Trimming stripped 9 bases from V and 6 bases from J, with 8 bases between. This CDR3 is built from 10 residues. The CDR3 DNA follows: TGTGCCAGCTTCGGGGATGGCTACACCTTC. This codes for CASFGDGYTF.

The chain carries TRBV29-1 and TRBJ2-3; 10 nucleotides line up with TRBD2. The germline V gene encodes CDR1 SQVTM and CDR2 ANQGSEA. V trimming: 2 bases; J trimming: 1 base; junction bases outside the gene matches: 18. This CDR3 is 20 amino acids long. CDR3 residues: CSVESPGSSGGGGGTDTQYF. The CDR3 DNA reads TGCAGCGTTGAAAGTCCGGGGTCTAGCGGGGGTGGTGGTGGCACAGATACGCAGTATTTT.

V usage is TRBV2 and J usage is TRBJ2-1; 10 bases fit TRBD2. The germline V gene has CDR1 SNHLY and CDR2 FYNNEI. The CDR3 loop spans 13 amino acids. V trimming: 5 bases; J trimming: 8 bases; junction bases outside the gene matches: 3. The CDR3 DNA reads TGTGCCAGCAGTAGCGGGGGGGCGGATGAGCAGTTCTTC. Translating gives CASSSGGADEQFF.

This clone is a singleton in its sample. The rearrangement uses TRBV7-6 and TRBJ1-2; TRBD1 might be the D (6 bases). Per germline, CDR1 SGHVS and CDR2 FNYEAQ. V lost 5 bases to trimming and J lost 8 bases, with 18 bases between them. There are 14 residues in the CDR3. This chain's CDR3 is CASSPETGPWGYTF. CDR3 nucleotides: TGTGCCAGCAGCCCAGAGACAGGCCCGTGGGGCTACACCTTC.

The gene calls are TRBV4-1 and TRBJ1-1, with unresolved D. This CDR3 comprises 13 residues. CDR1 and CDR2 (germline): MGHRA, YSYEKL. Trimming removed 1 base from V and 10 bases from J, with 13 bases in between. CDR3 sequence: CASSQVSGFGAFF. The CDR3 region has the DNA TGCGCCAGCAGCCAAGTTAGCGGGTTTGGAGCTTTCTTT.

The chain carries TRBV19 and TRBJ2-3, with 7 bases fitting TRBD1. The junction had 6 bases not matched to a gene; V was cut back by 6 bases and J by 0 bases. Germline V CDR1 and CDR2: LNHDA, SQIVND (reference sequence). This CDR3 comprises 15 residues. In nucleotides, the CDR3 is TGTGCCAGTAGGCCCAGGACAGGTAGCACAGATACGCAGTATTTT. The encoded protein is CASRPRTGSTDTQYF.

The chain is built from TRBV27 and TRBJ1-5; D gene ambiguous. Trimming removed 6 bases at V and 6 bases at J, with 9 bases between. The V gene's germline CDR1 is MNHEY and CDR2 SMNVEV (reference sequence). The CDR3 runs 12 residues. The CDR3 loop reads CASSALGQPQHF. The CDR3 nucleotides are TGTGCCAGCAGCGCCCTCGGTCAGCCCCAGCATTTT.